Below, 14 T cell receptor beta chains from the same sample are listed, as sequenced in a study of beta chain features in type 1 diabetes. Overall study results and limits: People with Type 1 diabetes carried modestly yet significantly shorter TCRB CDR3s in all four CD4+ subsets.

Since all of the isolated RNA was reverse transcribed, expressed TCRB transcripts were what got sequenced. Produced via immunoSEQ multiplex PCR; TCRdb's table is partial and in-frame only. The profile covers approximately 260,000 clones, with over 20% appearing a single time and around 0.028% taken by the ten largest. Their specific antigens are unknown. The sequenced sample was naive CD4+ T cells from blood. The receptors originated from a woman in her thirties or forties with type 1 diabetes.

The CDR3 DNA follows: TGTGCCAGCGGGCTAGCGGGAGCCAATGAGCAGTTCTTC. This encodes CASGLAGANEQFF. The chain carries TRBV25-1 and TRBJ2-1, with TRBD2 matching 10 bases. V lost 8 bases, J lost 6 bases, and 4 bases stayed unmatched. The CDR3 length is 13 residues. In germline, CDR1 is MGHDK, CDR2 SYGVNS.

This clone was found a few times. The CDR3 nucleotides are TGTGCCCGAAGGGGGAACGGGGAGCTGTTTTTT. Translation: CARRGNGELFF. The chain uses TRBV30 and TRBJ2-2, with D perhaps TRBD1 (6 bases). Germline lookup yields CDR1 GTSNPN and CDR2 SVGIG (reference sequence). Trimming removed 8 bases from V and 7 bases from J, with 11 bases in between. The CDR3 is made up of 11 amino acids. The full variable domain, its missing parts supplied by reference TRBV30 and TRBJ2-2, is SQTIHQWPATLVQPVGSPLSLECTVEGTSNPNLYWYRQAAGRGLQLLFYSVGIGQISSEVPQNLSASRPQDRQFILSSKKLLLSDSGFYLCARRGNGELFFGEGSRLTVL.

This clone was found a few times. The chain combines TRBV27 with TRBJ2-7; D remains unclear. Germline CDR1 and CDR2: MNHEY and SMNVEV (reference sequence). The V end was cut by 3 bases, the J end by 1 base, with 10 bases between. The CDR3 is 14 amino acids. The CDR3 nucleotides read TGTGCCAGCAGTTTGGGCAGGCTTTCCTACGAGCAGTACTTC. As protein: CASSLGRLSYEQYF.

V is TRBV4-2 and J is TRBJ2-2, with a tentative D call TRBD2 (6 bases). With 5 bases removed from V and 1 base from J, the gap between germline ends came to 14 bases. Germline values: CDR1 LGHNA, CDR2 YNFKEQ. CDR3 size: 16 residues. CDR3 sequence: CASSLELAENTGELFF. The CDR3 DNA is TGTGCCAGCAGCTTAGAACTAGCAGAGAACACCGGGGAGCTGTTTTTT.

This clone has just a few counts. V is TRBV7-2 and J is TRBJ2-4; D uncertain. Per the germline V gene, CDR1 is SGHTA and CDR2 is FQGNSA. Trimming shortened V by 6 bases and J by 2 bases, and 11 bases separated the two germline ends. The CDR3 is made up of 14 amino acids. CDR3 sequence reads: CASSQLWSKNIQYF. The CDR3 nucleotides are TGTGCCAGCAGTCAACTCTGGTCCAAAAACATTCAGTACTTC.

This clone was observed a few times. This rearrangement joins TRBV9 to TRBJ1-2; a weak D match, TRBD1 (5 bases). Germline loops: CDR1 SGDLS, CDR2 YYNGEE. The CDR3 contains 16 residues. The V end lost 3 bases, the J end lost 7 bases, and 22 bases lay between the germline ends. DNA for the CDR3: TGTGCCAGCAGCGCAGGCCGAGCCCCTGACAGAATTGGCTACACCTTC. Translation gives CASSAGRAPDRIGYTF.

The chain is built from TRBV7-2 and TRBJ2-5; D ambiguous. The CDR3 covers 14 residues. V was cut by 5 bases and J by 1 base, with 11 bases left in between. Germline CDR1 SGHTA, CDR2 FQGNSA. The CDR3 DNA sequence: TGTGCCAGCAGCCAATGGAGTCGCCAAGAGACCCAGTACTTC. Amino acid sequence: CASSQWSRQETQYF.

This clone showed up just a few times. The V call is TRBV19, the J call TRBJ2-4, with a weak D call TRBD1 (6 bases). The CDR3 is 13 residues long. V gave up 6 bases and J gave up 8 bases, with 14 bases separating them. Per the germline V gene, CDR1 is LNHDA and CDR2 is SQIVND (reference sequence). The CDR3 sequence is CASRDTGRDIQYF. CDR3 bases: TGTGCCAGTAGGGACACAGGGCGGGACATTCAGTACTTC. The full variable domain, with the rest looked up from reference TRBV19 and TRBJ2-4, is DGGITQSPKYLFRKEGQNVTLSCEQNLNHDAMYWYRQDPGQGLRLIYYSQIVNDFQKGDIAEGYSVSREKKESFPLTVTSAQKNPTAFYLCASRDTGRDIQYFGAGTRLSVL.

The chain carries TRBV30 and TRBJ1-2, with D maybe TRBD1 (6 bases). The CDR3 sequence is 13 residues long. Trimming removed 2 bases at V and 2 bases at J, with 9 bases between. CDR1 GTSNPN and CDR2 SVGIG come from the germline V gene (reference sequence). CDR3 sequence (DNA): TGTGCCTGGAGTCCACAGGGAAACTATGGCTACACCTTC. It yields the protein CAWSPQGNYGYTF.

Turning to this clone: This specimen includes other DNA sequences encoding the same CDR3. The rearrangement joins TRBV18 to TRBJ1-1; D is unclear. The ends were cut back, 2 bases at V and 0 bases at J, with 10 bases in the middle. Germline V gene sequence: CDR1 KGHSH, CDR2 LQKENI. The CDR3 spans 15 residues. The CDR3 protein is CASSPGQLMNTEAFF. The CDR3 DNA reads TGTGCCAGCTCACCAGGGCAGCTCATGAACACTGAAGCTTTCTTT.

The chain carries TRBV5-6 and TRBJ1-2; TRBD1 aligns across 9 bases. This CDR3 is 16 amino acids long. Trimming took 1 base from V and 2 from J; bases not matched to a gene: 6. In germline, CDR1 is SGHDT, CDR2 YYEEEE. CDR3 sequence reads: CASSLLAGQGNYGYTF. CDR3 in DNA: TGTGCCAGCAGCTTGCTTGCGGGACAGGGAAACTATGGCTACACCTTC.

J is TRBJ1-5 and V is TRBV5-1; D remains ambiguous. The germline V gene encodes CDR1 SGHRS and CDR2 YFSETQ. The V gene lost 0 bases and the J gene lost 4 bases, with 5 bases spanning the gap. The CDR3 has 13 amino acids. CDR3 in DNA: TGCGCCAGCAGCTTGGACAGAAATCAGCCCCAGCATTTT. Encoded protein: CASSLDRNQPQHF.

This clone has a handful of counts. CDR3 DNA sequence: TGTGCCAGCAGTTCGGACCTTACAGGGCTGGGGAATGAGCAGTTCTTC. Translation: CASSSDLTGLGNEQFF. The chain uses TRBV28 and TRBJ2-1, with D perhaps matching TRBD1 (6 bases). The CDR3 loop spans 16 amino acids. Trimming stripped 4 bases from V and 7 bases from J, with 20 bases between. Germline loops: CDR1 MDHEN, CDR2 SYDVKM.

The CDR3 loop reads CASSSMARSVDTQYF. DNA for the CDR3: TGTGCCAGCAGCTCGATGGCCCGGAGCGTAGATACGCAGTATTTT. The chain couples TRBV7-3 to TRBJ2-3; no reliable D call. Between the trimmed V and J ends, which lost 4 bases and 5 bases, there was a span of 16 bases. Germline V gene sequence: CDR1 SGHTA, CDR2 FQGTGA. There are 15 residues in the CDR3.